These 28 T cell receptor beta chains were all obtained from the same sample, sequenced in a study of CD8 T cells in ankylosing spondylitis (dated by TCRdb to about 2017). Preparation of the library involved 5' RACE. The sequencer listed for this sample is Illumina HiSeq 2500. TCRdb reprocessed the public reads (quality trimming at Q25 with fastp, clone calling with MiXCR) and kept in-frame beta chains. Each entry merges the rows of one CDR3 protein and shows their most common DNA and genes. The sample includes 25,000 to 40,000 distinct CDR3 sequences, with about 7% observed a single time. Roughly a tenth of the sample lies in the top ten. Sequencing used blood, either unsorted or a sorted T cell fraction (not recorded which). The source of these receptors is a male donor with ankylosing spondylitis or in good health (not recorded which).

With respect to this clonotype: The junction does not match germline at one end; this may be a read error. The CDR3 nucleotides are TGCTGTGCCCAGGCTCCGGGATTAGCGGGACGCTCCTACAATGAGCAGTTCTTC. It encodes CCAQAPGLAGRSYNEQFF. V gene TRBV20-1 combines with J gene TRBJ2-1; 8 nucleotides align to TRBD2. From germline, CDR1 is DFQATT and CDR2 SNEGSKA (reference sequence). This CDR3 is 18 amino acids long.

This clonotype has ten or more counts. V usage is TRBV29-1 and J usage is TRBJ2-2; D not resolved. The germline V gene has CDR1 SQVTM and CDR2 ANQGSEA. The CDR3 is 12 amino acids. V was shortened by 4 bases and J by 0 bases, with 3 bases between the two germline ends. The CDR3 DNA sequence: TGCAGCGTTGGGGCGAACACCGGGGAGCTGTTTTTT. Protein product: CSVGANTGELFF.

This clonotype was picked up many times. This sequence joins TRBV28 and TRBJ2-3, with TRBD2 matching 13 bases. Trimming took 3 bases from V and 4 from J; bases not matched to a gene: 7. The CDR3 is 17 amino acids. Per the germline V gene, CDR1 is MDHEN and CDR2 is SYDVKM. The CDR3 sequence: CASSFPIGLAGADTQYF. CDR3 sequence (DNA): TGTGCCAGCAGTTTCCCAATTGGACTAGCGGGAGCAGATACGCAGTATTTT.

This clonotype was detected ten times or more. This sequence joins TRBV7-8 and TRBJ2-3, with 7 bases that match TRBD2. J lost 5 bases, V lost 5 bases, and 10 bases had no gene match. Germline assignment: CDR1 SGHVS and CDR2 FQNEAQ. The CDR3 consists of 15 residues. The DNA of the CDR3 is TGTGCCAGCAGCACCACCAGCGGGGTAATAGATACGCAGTATTTT. Its protein product is CASSTTSGVIDTQYF.

There are many counts of this clonotype. This rearrangement joins TRBV5-4 to TRBJ2-1, with 12 bases that match TRBD2. J was trimmed by 9 bases and V by 7 bases; bases with no gene match: 14. CDR3 length equals 16 residues. Looked up from germline, CDR1 is SGHNT and CDR2 is YYREEE (reference sequence). The CDR3 is CASSKGSSGRAVEQFF. CDR3 coding DNA: TGTGCCAGCTCAAAGGGGTCTAGCGGGAGGGCAGTTGAGCAGTTCTTC. The whole variable domain, remainder taken from reference TRBV5-4 and TRBJ2-1, is ETGVTQSPTHLIKTRGQQVTLRCSSQSGHNTVSWYQQALGQGPQFIFQYYREEENGRGNFPPRFSGLQFPNYSSELNVNALELDDSALYLCASSKGSSGRAVEQFFGPGTRLTVL.

In its sample, this clonotype was seen many times. V usage is TRBV12-3 or TRBV12-4 and J usage is TRBJ2-3, with D maybe TRBD2 (5 bases). There are 15 residues in the CDR3. Trimming stripped 4 bases from V and 2 bases from J, with 13 bases between. The CDR3, as DNA: TGTGCCAGCAGTTCGGTAGTGGGAGCCACAGATACGCAGTATTTT. Protein: CASSSVVGATDTQYF.

This clonotype showed up many times. The chain carries TRBV7-8 and TRBJ2-6; D perhaps matches TRBD2 (5 bases). Trimming shortened V by 1 base and J by 5 bases, and 21 bases separated the two germline ends. CDR1 is SGHVS and CDR2 is FQNEAQ in the germline V gene. CDR3 length equals 19 residues. The CDR3 reads CASSLVLGAEVIRANVLTF. The CDR3 bases are TGTGCCAGCAGCTTAGTTCTAGGTGCGGAGGTGATTCGGGCCAACGTCCTGACTTTC.

The sample holds many counts of this clonotype. The rearrangement uses TRBV4-1 and TRBJ2-1; 11 nucleotides agree with TRBD2. The CDR3 loop spans 18 amino acids. V lost 0 bases, J lost 2 bases, and 6 bases stayed unmatched. Germline V gene lookup returns CDR1 MGHRA and CDR2 YSYEKL. The CDR3 sequence: CASSQEASGRQTYNEQFF. The CDR3 nucleotides are TGCGCCAGCAGCCAAGAGGCTAGCGGGAGGCAAACCTACAATGAGCAGTTCTTC.

The chain uses TRBV7-9 and TRBJ1-1; D is uncertain. V was cut by 4 bases and J by 5 bases, with 17 bases left in between. The V gene's germline CDR1 is SEHNR and CDR2 FQNEAQ (reference sequence). The CDR3 totals 15 residues. The CDR3 coding sequence is TGTGCCAGCAGCTCTCGTTCGGGTTCACCTACTGAAGCTTTCTTT. As protein: CASSSRSGSPTEAFF.

This clonotype appeared many times. The V call is TRBV20-1, the J call TRBJ2-7; D is unclear. The CDR3 has 12 amino acids. The germline CDR1 and CDR2 sequences are DFQATT and SNEGSKA (reference sequence). The V gene lost 3 bases and the J gene lost 0 bases, with 6 bases spanning the gap. The CDR3 region has the DNA TGCAGTGCTAGGGGCAGCTCCTACGAGCAGTACTTC. Translated, it gives CSARGSSYEQYF.

The table lists this clonotype with many counts. This chain connects TRBV20-1 to TRBJ2-1; D is possibly TRBD1 (6 bases). This CDR3 comprises 16 residues. The V end was cut by 0 bases, the J end by 5 bases, with 17 bases between. Germline V gene sequence: CDR1 DFQATT, CDR2 SNEGSKA (reference sequence). CDR3 sequence (DNA): TGCAGTGCTAGAGATAGGGGGAAGAGTAGGAACAATGAGCAGTTCTTC. Its protein is CSARDRGKSRNNEQFF.

This clonotype was picked up a small number of times. The chain has TRBV20-1 and TRBJ2-2; the D is unclear. Trimming stripped 1 base from V and 4 bases from J, with 16 bases between. The CDR3 consists of 16 residues. Germline V gene data show CDR1 as DFQATT and CDR2 as SNEGSKA (reference sequence). Here the CDR3 reads CSARALSGPGTGELFF. CDR3 in DNA: TGCAGTGCTAGAGCCCTGTCAGGACCGGGCACCGGGGAGCTGTTTTTT.

This clonotype was counted at least ten times. The CDR3 DNA sequence: TGCGCCAGCAGCTTTGGACAGCTTATCTCTGGGGAGCTGTTTTTT. Translating gives CASSFGQLISGELFF. The chain recombines TRBV5-1 with TRBJ2-2; TRBD1 is a possible D gene (6 bases). The germline gives CDR1 SGHRS, CDR2 YFSETQ. The CDR3 loop spans 15 amino acids. V lost 2 bases, J lost 8 bases, and 16 bases lay in between.

This clonotype has ten or more counts. The chain joins TRBV29-1 to TRBJ2-3, with 9 bases matching TRBD2. The CDR3 runs to 14 residues. The V and J ends lost 4 bases and 7 bases, in that order; junction bases with no gene match: 9. Germline V gene lookup returns CDR1 SQVTM and CDR2 ANQGSEA. This CDR3 is CSVAISGSRNTQYF. The CDR3 coding sequence is TGCAGCGTTGCAATTAGCGGGAGTCGAAATACGCAGTATTTT.

This clonotype came up many times. The rearrangement links TRBV28 to TRBJ2-3; possible D gene TRBD2, 5 bases. This CDR3 comprises 17 residues. Trimming took 1 base from V and 1 from J, leaving 15 bases between them. Germline CDR1 MDHEN, CDR2 SYDVKM. The DNA of the CDR3 is TGTGCCAGCAGTTTATCTCTAGCTCTCTTGCGCACAGATACGCAGTATTTT. Encoded protein: CASSLSLALLRTDTQYF.

This clonotype was seen at least ten times. The V call is TRBV14, the J call TRBJ2-2, with TRBD2 matching over 11 bases. With V trimmed by 0 bases and J by 4 bases, 4 bases remained unmatched. Germline V gene sequence: CDR1 SGHDN, CDR2 FVKESK. This CDR3 is 17 amino acids long. The CDR3 nucleotides are TGTGCCAGCAGCCAAGATCGACTAGCGGGATTCACCGGGGAGCTGTTTTTT. It encodes CASSQDRLAGFTGELFF.

In this sample, this clonotype is medium-sized. The V gene is TRBV29-1, the J gene TRBJ2-5; D is unresolved. V lost 0 bases and J lost 4, with 15 bases in between. Germline V gene sequence: CDR1 SQVTM, CDR2 ANQGSEA. The CDR3 is 15 amino acids. The CDR3 nucleotides read TGCAGCGTTGAAGATCATGGCAGACCGGGAGAGACCCAGTACTTC. It codes for CSVEDHGRPGETQYF. Drawing the rest from reference TRBV29-1 and TRBJ2-5, the complete variable domain is SAVISQKPSRDICQRGTSLTIQCQVDSQVTMMFWYRQQPGQSLTLIATANQGSEATYESGFVIDKFPISRPNLTFSTLTVSNMSPEDSSIYLCSVEDHGRPGETQYFGPGTRLLVL.

This clonotype appeared many times. This chain joins TRBV2 and TRBJ2-2; TRBD2 might be the D (6 bases). Germline values: CDR1 SNHLY, CDR2 FYNNEI. Trimming took off 4 bases at V and 3 bases at J, with 9 bases between the two ends. CDR3 length: 14 amino acids. The CDR3 DNA follows: TGTGCCAGCAGTGGGGCGGGATACACCGGGGAGCTGTTTTTT. Translation gives CASSGAGYTGELFF.

A few counts support this clonotype. The chain uses TRBV7-2 and TRBJ1-1; D call uncertain. Looked up from germline, CDR1 is SGHTA and CDR2 is FQGNSA. The V end was cut by 0 bases, the J end by 0 bases, with 8 bases between. This CDR3 has 15 amino acids. The CDR3 nucleotides are TGTGCCAGCAGCTTAGCACGGAGTCTGAACACTGAAGCTTTCTTT. Its translation is CASSLARSLNTEAFF.

Many counts were recorded for this clonotype. The rearrangement joins TRBV10-3 to TRBJ2-1, with 9 positions matching TRBD1. The J segment lost 8 bases and the V segment lost 7 bases, leaving 12 bases of the junction unmatched. From germline, CDR1 is ENHRY and CDR2 SYGVKD. The CDR3 runs 15 residues. In DNA, the CDR3 is TGTGCCATCAATGTTGGGACAGGGAAAGGCGATGAGCAGTTCTTC. This codes for CAINVGTGKGDEQFF.

This clonotype was counted many times. The J gene is TRBJ2-2, the V gene TRBV19, with 7 bases identical to TRBD2. Germline CDR1 and CDR2: LNHDA and SQIVND (reference sequence). J gave up 0 bases and V 2 bases, and 6 bases lay outside the gene matches. The CDR3 runs 17 residues. The CDR3 DNA reads TGTGCCAGTAGTATACGGGCCAGCGGGGCGAACACCGGGGAGCTGTTTTTT. It translates to CASSIRASGANTGELFF.

Ten or more counts support this clonotype. V usage is TRBV20-1 and J usage is TRBJ1-3; D perhaps matches TRBD1 (5 bases). The CDR3 has 16 amino acids. The germline V gene has CDR1 DFQATT and CDR2 SNEGSKA (reference sequence). Trimming took off 4 bases at V and 3 bases at J, with 19 bases between the two ends. CDR3 in amino acids: CSAKFGGNEGGNTIYF. The CDR3 region has the DNA TGCAGTGCTAAATTCGGGGGGAATGAAGGTGGAAACACCATATATTTT.

This clonotype appeared many times. The chain employs TRBV11-2 and TRBJ2-1, with D possibly TRBD1 on 6 matching bases. Germline V gene lookup returns CDR1 SGHAT and CDR2 FQNNGV. The CDR3 covers 12 residues. V was shortened by 5 bases and J by 7 bases, with 9 bases between the two germline ends. The CDR3 here is CASSKDRNEQFF. In DNA form, the CDR3 reads TGTGCCAGCAGCAAGGACAGAAATGAGCAGTTCTTC.

The chain couples TRBV29-1 to TRBJ2-7, with TRBD1 matching 10 bases. The germline V gene encodes CDR1 SQVTM and CDR2 ANQGSEA. The CDR3 covers 12 residues. V dropped 4 bases and J dropped 4; count of bases not matched to a gene: 1. The CDR3 protein is CSVAGQGYEQYF. The CDR3 bases are TGCAGCGTTGCGGGACAGGGGTACGAGCAGTACTTC.

This clonotype was observed a handful of times. This sequence joins TRBV11-3 and TRBJ2-2; tentatively, D is TRBD1 (6 bases). The germline V gene has CDR1 SGHNT and CDR2 YENEEA. There are 14 residues in the CDR3. V shed 1 base and J shed 6 bases, with 9 bases lying between them. The CDR3 DNA reads as TGTGCCAGCAGCTTAGCCGGACAGTCCGGGGAGCTGTTTTTT. Its protein product is CASSLAGQSGELFF.

This rearrangement joins TRBV28 to TRBJ1-1; D perhaps matches TRBD1 (5 bases). The CDR3 runs 12 residues. V shed 5 bases and J shed 11 bases, with 15 bases lying between them. Germline V gene sequence: CDR1 MDHEN, CDR2 SYDVKM. The CDR3 loop reads CASSITGLGAFF. As DNA, the CDR3 is TGTGCCAGCAGTATCACAGGCCTGGGGGCTTTCTTT.

This clonotype was observed many times. The V call is TRBV10-3, the J call TRBJ2-2, with TRBD1 identical over 10 bases. V was pared by 6 bases and J by 5 bases, with 9 bases of the junction left unmatched. Per germline, CDR1 ENHRY and CDR2 SYGVKD. This CDR3 contains 16 residues. CDR3 bases: TGTGCCATCAGACTTGGGACAGGGGTTAATACCGGGGAGCTGTTTTTT. It encodes CAIRLGTGVNTGELFF.

In this sample, this clonotype turned up many times. V usage is TRBV5-1 and J usage is TRBJ2-5, with D perhaps matching TRBD1 (6 bases). The CDR3 covers 15 residues. The V and J ends lost 2 bases and 2 bases respectively, with 13 bases between them. Germline V gene sequence: CDR1 SGHRS, CDR2 YFSETQ. In DNA form, the CDR3 reads TGCGCCAGCAGCTTCTCCTCGAGGGGGCAAGAGACCCAGTACTTC. It specifies CASSFSSRGQETQYF.